Given below is one T cell receptor beta chain in context. The antigen remains unidentified. TCRdb re-analysed the reads in MiXCR, keeping a single row per CDR3 protein. The sample contains around 320,000 distinct CDR3 sequences, 9.5% of which appear only once. Germline V gene lookup returns CDR1 MDHEN and CDR2 SYDVKM. The CDR3 sequence is 17 residues long. Trimming left V 2 bases short and J 0 bases short, with 14 bases between. The sample belongs to a study of T cell repertoires in cytomegalovirus infection. Study-level information: Matching HLA type, along with CMV infection, was indicated by public TCR beta signatures. Study conclusions and caveats: Of the TCR beta families, the public ones yielded a cumulative frequency that identified carriers of CMV plus the relevant HLA. In two of eight donors, the top clonotype was HLA-C-restricted CMV-specific.

This clonotype originated in a human donor in good health (CMV status not recorded). Some clones in this sample may be carry-over from other donors' samples. The chain combines TRBV28 with TRBJ1-5; the D gene is possibly TRBD1 (5 bases). The specimen sequenced was PBMCs. The CDR3 nucleotides read TGTGCCAGCAGTTTACTTAGGGGATGGAGTAGCAATCAGCCCCAGCATTTT. Its translation is CASSLLRGWSSNQPQHF.